Sequencing of this TCR beta chain was carried out in a study of blood T cell repertoires in COVID-19. The overall study: In each case, the material was cDNA or gDNA derived from T cells, B-cell-depleted T cells, or PBMCs.

Using immunoSEQ multiplex PCR, the repertoire was profiled, and TCRdb retains in-frame clones only, with some absent. The top ten clones hold 1.5% to 1.8% of a sample with 110,000 or so clones, roughly 80% of them seen once. The table lists this clone with a few counts. V lost 4 bases, J lost 6 bases, and 15 bases lay in between. This CDR3 is 14 amino acids long. CDR1 and CDR2 from the germline V gene are SEHNR and FQNEAQ (reference sequence). Source material: peripheral blood. The TCR originated in a man aged 50 to 59 with acute or convalescent COVID-19. The chain couples TRBV7-9 to TRBJ1-1, with D possibly TRBD1 on 5 matching bases. Here the CDR3 DNA reads TGTGCCAGCAGCTCCGGGGGGTGGGGAGCTGAAGCTTTCTTT. This gives the protein CASSSGGWGAEAFF.